This entry is about one TCR beta chain. The antigen is unknown. This record comes from a study of vaccination and CD4 T cells after COVID-19. Study-wide context: Median time from COVID diagnosis to post-COVID sampling was 101 days (35 to 161).

Noted treatment: approximately nine-day PBMC culture with coronavirus spike peptide pools or control peptides (ViraFEST assay). Sequence data for DNA of cultured CD4+ T cells were generated by the Oncomine TCR Beta short-read assay. TCRdb passed the PCR reads through MiXCR, listing each CDR3 protein once. The profile shows tens of thousands of distinct CDR3 sequences, around 45% of them singletons. This CDR3 spans 14 amino acids. V shed 0 bases and J 2 bases; nucleotides not matched to a gene: 4. Germline V gene lookup returns CDR1 DFQATT and CDR2 SNEGSKA (reference sequence). The chain employs TRBV20-1 and TRBJ2-7; TRBD1 matches at 7 bases. The sample in question was CD4+ T cells from blood, cultured in vitro, obtained before SARS-CoV-2 vaccination. The sequence came from a human donor who received a COVID-19 vaccine. CDR3 in DNA: TGCAGTGCTAGAGATCGGGACAGTCCCTACGAGCAGTACTTC. It translates to CSARDRDSPYEQYF.